The 8 T cell receptor beta chains below were found in one sample sequenced in a study of T cell repertoires in cytomegalovirus infection. TCRdb reanalysed the reads using MiXCR and keeps one entry per CDR3 protein. The profile shows about 890,000 distinct CDR3 sequences, roughly 30% of them singletons. No antigen has been assigned to these receptors. This material consisted of cultured CD8+ T cells from PBMCs, taken from culture after CMV antigen stimulation. Source of these receptors: a human donor in good health (CMV status not recorded). Some clones in this sample may be carry-over from other donors' samples.

This sequence joins TRBV3-1 and TRBJ1-1; D gene uncertain. The CDR3 spans 14 residues. Trimming took 0 bases from V and 5 from J, leaving 10 bases between them. Germline loops: CDR1 LGHDT, CDR2 YNNKEL (reference sequence). CDR3 amino acids: CASSQDLLQTEAFF. The CDR3 DNA is TGTGCCAGCAGCCAAGATTTATTGCAGACTGAAGCTTTCTTT.

This clonotype has a handful of counts. This rearrangement joins TRBV19 to TRBJ1-1; weak D call: TRBD1 (5 bases). Trimming cost V 7 bases and J 11 bases, with 17 bases left between them. CDR3 size: 12 residues. Germline V CDR1 and CDR2: LNHDA, SQIVND (reference sequence). This chain's CDR3 is CASITKGHEAFF. The CDR3 DNA reads TGTGCCAGTATCACCAAGGGGCACGAGGCTTTCTTT.

The chain joins TRBV18 to TRBJ1-6, with a weak D call TRBD1 (6 bases). The CDR3 is 14 amino acids. Germline CDR1 reads KGHSH; CDR2 reads LQKENI. V shed 1 base and J shed 10 bases, with 11 bases lying between them. This chain's CDR3 is CASSPRPGDSPLHF. The DNA for the CDR3 is TGTGCCAGCTCACCACGACCAGGGGACTCACCCCTCCACTTT.

The CDR3, as DNA: TGTGCCAGCAGCTACACAGGGGGCGCTGAGGGAGATACGCAGTATTTT. Translated, it gives CASSYTGGAEGDTQYF. The V gene is TRBV7-6, the J gene TRBJ2-3; 9 nucleotides match TRBD1. In germline, CDR1 is SGHVS, CDR2 FNYEAQ. J lost 5 bases, V lost 4 bases, and 10 bases had no gene match. The CDR3 totals 16 residues.

This rearrangement joins TRBV6-2 or TRBV6-3 to TRBJ1-4; the D gene is possibly TRBD1 (6 bases). This CDR3 is 18 amino acids long. V gave up 8 bases and J gave up 0 bases, with 22 bases separating them. Germline V gene data show CDR1 as MNHEY and CDR2 as SVGEGT. In DNA, the CDR3 is TGTGCCAGCCCGGACAAACCTGGGGGCCGCGCAACTAATGAAAAACTGTTTTTT. Protein product: CASPDKPGGRATNEKLFF.

The chain uses TRBV19 and TRBJ2-7; D perhaps matches TRBD2 (6 bases). V lost 9 bases and J 0 bases, leaving 24 bases between the germline ends. From germline, CDR1 is LNHDA and CDR2 SQIVND (reference sequence). The CDR3 sequence is 17 residues long. Here the CDR3 reads CASLGMEGGDGSYEQYF. The CDR3 DNA is TGTGCCAGCTTAGGGATGGAAGGAGGGGACGGCTCCTACGAGCAGTACTTC.

The gene calls are TRBV7-2 and TRBJ2-7; a weak D match, TRBD1 (6 bases). CDR3 length: 16 amino acids. Between the trimmed V and J ends, which lost 1 base and 0 bases, there was a span of 13 bases. The germline CDR1 and CDR2 sequences are SGHTA and FQGNSA. The DNA for the CDR3 is TGTGCCAGCAGCTTAGGGTTCACCAGGGGCTCCTACGAGCAGTACTTC. Translating gives CASSLGFTRGSYEQYF.

For this clonotype: A junction end diverges from the germline sequence, so it may reflect a read error. The CDR3 reads CVSKGYGYTF. For the CDR3, the DNA is TGTGTCAGCAAAGGGTATGGCTACACCTTC. This sequence joins TRBV12-3 or TRBV12-4 and TRBJ1-2; D unclear. CDR3 length: 10 residues.